These 23 T cell receptor beta chains were all obtained from the same sample, sequenced in a study of T cell responses to AZD1222 COVID-19 vaccine. Clones were read by immunoSEQ multiplex PCR, and TCRdb kept only the in-frame ones, dropping some. The repertoire consists of about 170,000 clones, with roughly 89% occurring once and the leading ten covering 1.6%. Here the sequenced sample was peripheral blood, taken on day 0 of AZD1222 vaccination. These TCRs come from an adult in good health.

This chain links TRBV24-1 with TRBJ2-7; D not certain. CDR3 length: 13 amino acids. V lost 2 bases and J lost 4, with 8 bases in between. Germline V CDR1 and CDR2: KGHDR, SFDVKD. In nucleotides, the CDR3 is TGTGCCACCAGTGATTCGGATCTTTACGAGCAGTACTTC. Translated: CATSDSDLYEQYF.

The gene calls are TRBV19 and TRBJ2-7, with 8 bases that match TRBD2. V trimming: 8 bases; J trimming: 2 bases; junction bases outside the gene matches: 11. The CDR3 spans 15 residues. Germline CDR1 LNHDA, CDR2 SQIVND (reference sequence). The CDR3 loop is CASLDAGGPPYEQYF. The CDR3 coding sequence is TGTGCCAGTCTAGATGCGGGGGGCCCGCCCTACGAGCAGTACTTC.

This chain uses TRBV7-9 with TRBJ2-3; 8 bases match TRBD2. This CDR3 contains 17 residues. J lost 5 bases, V lost 5 bases, and 15 bases had no gene match. Germline CDR1 SEHNR, CDR2 FQNEAQ (reference sequence). The CDR3 region is CASSIDRSGGPKDTQYF. CDR3 in DNA: TGTGCCAGCAGCATAGACAGGTCGGGAGGGCCTAAAGATACGCAGTATTTT. Looking up the rest from reference TRBV7-9 and TRBJ2-3 gives the full variable domain: DTGVSQNPRHKITKRGQNVTFRCDPISEHNRLYWYRQTLGQGPEFLTYFQNEAQLEKSRLLSDRFSAERPKGSFSTLEIQRTEQGDSAMYLCASSIDRSGGPKDTQYFGPGTRLTVL.

This clone occurred once. The rearrangement uses TRBV7-2 and TRBJ2-7, with TRBD2 matching 10 bases. Trimming cost V 5 bases and J 0 bases; bases outside gene matches: 7. Germline CDR1 reads SGHTA; CDR2 reads FQGNSA. CDR3 length: 16 residues. CDR3 region: CASSRATSGLSYEQYF. The CDR3 coding sequence is TGTGCCAGCAGCCGCGCGACTAGCGGGCTCTCCTACGAGCAGTACTTC. The full variable domain, rest sourced from reference TRBV7-2 and TRBJ2-7, is GAGVSQSPSNKVTEKGKDVELRCDPISGHTALYWYRQSLGQGLEFLIYFQGNSAPDKSGLPSDRFSAERTGGSVSTLTIQRTQQEDSAVYLCASSRATSGLSYEQYFGPGTRLTVT.

The V call is TRBV27, the J call TRBJ2-1; 15 nucleotides align to TRBD2. V shed 5 bases, J shed 7 bases, and the junction held 15 bases outside the gene matches. The CDR3 loop spans 19 amino acids. CDR1 is MNHEY, CDR2 SMNVEV, per germline (reference sequence). CDR3 nucleotides: TGTGCCAGCAGTCCGGGACTAGCGGGGGGAAAAGGGGGGTCTAATGAGCAGTTCTTC. Translating it yields CASSPGLAGGKGGSNEQFF.

The chain combines TRBV29-1 with TRBJ1-5; weak D call: TRBD1 (6 bases). The germline V gene encodes CDR1 SQVTM and CDR2 ANQGSEA. The CDR3 has 15 amino acids. V gave up 5 bases and J gave up 0 bases, with 14 bases separating them. This CDR3 is CSVTRGGGSNQPQHF. The CDR3 nucleotides are TGCAGCGTTACTCGGGGAGGGGGTAGCAATCAGCCCCAGCATTTT.

The chain combines TRBV7-2 with TRBJ2-1; 10 positions agree with TRBD1. The V gene's germline CDR1 is SGHTA and CDR2 FQGNSA. V lost 6 bases, J lost 7 bases, and 9 bases stayed unmatched. CDR3 length equals 15 residues. The CDR3 here is CASRRTRQGANEQFF. The CDR3 bases are TGTGCCAGCAGGCGGACGAGACAGGGGGCGAATGAGCAGTTCTTC.

The V gene is TRBV9, the J gene TRBJ2-1, with D uncertain. There are 13 residues in the CDR3. Trimming left V 1 base short and J 6 bases short, with 8 bases between. Germline CDR1 and CDR2: SGDLS and YYNGEE. CDR3 bases: TGTGCCAGCAGCGTATCGTGGTCCAATGAGCAGTTCTTC. Translation: CASSVSWSNEQFF.

Only one count was recorded for this clone. The rearrangement joins TRBV3-1 (or the pseudogene TRBV3-2) to TRBJ1-6, with D possibly TRBD1 on 6 matching bases. Germline V gene lookup returns CDR1 LGHDT and CDR2 YNNKEL (reference sequence). The CDR3 runs 13 residues. V gave up 8 bases and J gave up 6 bases, with 11 bases separating them. Here the CDR3 reads CASGGARNSPLHF. The CDR3 nucleotides are TGTGCCAGCGGGGGGGCGCGTAATTCACCCCTCCACTTT.

V usage is TRBV11-2 and J usage is TRBJ2-3; D is uncertain. V was clipped by 4 bases and J by 6 bases, with 8 bases between them. Germline CDR1 reads SGHAT; CDR2 reads FQNNGV. The CDR3 is made up of 12 amino acids. As DNA, the CDR3 is TGTGCCAGCAGCTCCAGTTCGGATACGCAGTATTTT. This sequence encodes CASSSSSDTQYF.

The chain recombines TRBV5-6 with TRBJ1-1; the D is unclear. The CDR3 is 13 amino acids. Per germline, CDR1 SGHDT and CDR2 YYEEEE. Trimming pared 7 bases from V and 0 bases from J, leaving 10 bases between. CDR3 sequence reads: CASSRDLNTEAFF. In DNA, the CDR3 is TGTGCCAGCTCCAGAGACTTGAACACTGAAGCTTTCTTT.

The CDR3 sequence: CASSELTGSPLHF. In DNA form, the CDR3 reads TGCGCCAGCAGTGAGCTGACTGGTTCACCCCTCCACTTT. The gene calls are TRBV10-1 and TRBJ1-6; no clear D. Germline V gene lookup returns CDR1 WNHNN and CDR2 SYGVQD (reference sequence). The CDR3 totals 13 residues. Trimming cost V 2 bases and J 9 bases, with 8 bases left between them.

The chain uses TRBV30 and TRBJ1-3; no definite D call. This CDR3 comprises 15 residues. Trimming took off 2 bases at V and 3 bases at J, with 14 bases between the two ends. Germline CDR1 is GTSNPN and CDR2 is SVGIG (reference sequence). This CDR3 reads CAWSTWGGNGNTIYF. In nucleotides, the CDR3 is TGTGCCTGGAGTACGTGGGGAGGGAATGGAAACACCATATATTTT.

The gene calls are TRBV5-6 and TRBJ2-3; D may be TRBD2 (7 bases). Looked up from germline, CDR1 is SGHDT and CDR2 is YYEEEE. Trimming left V 4 bases short and J 2 bases short, with 17 bases between. The CDR3 is 16 amino acids. CDR3 bases: TGTGCCAGCAGCACCCGCGGGGGCAGGGCCACAGATACGCAGTATTTT. Translated, it gives CASSTRGGRATDTQYF.

This rearrangement joins TRBV19 to TRBJ2-2; 10 bases match TRBD2. Germline V gives CDR1 LNHDA, CDR2 SQIVND (reference sequence). The J segment lost 0 bases and the V segment lost 3 bases, leaving 7 bases of the junction unmatched. The CDR3 has 18 residues. As DNA, the CDR3 is TGTGCCAGTAGTATGGGGGCCCTAGCGGGGGCGAACACCGGGGAGCTGTTTTTT. It translates to CASSMGALAGANTGELFF.

The chain links TRBV3-1 (or the pseudogene TRBV3-2) to TRBJ1-6; unclear D gene. The length of the CDR3 is 15 residues. Germline CDR1 is LGHDT and CDR2 is YNNKEL (reference sequence). Trimming stripped 1 base from V and 13 bases from J, with 17 bases between. DNA of the CDR3: TGTGCCAGCAGCCAAGGGACTGGCTTAAGATCCCCCCTCCACTTT. Translated: CASSQGTGLRSPLHF.

This clone was observed a single time. This rearrangement joins TRBV5-4 to TRBJ2-1, with TRBD1 identical over 7 bases. The junction had 8 bases not matched to a gene; V was cut back by 4 bases and J by 10 bases. The CDR3 has 13 residues. Germline V gene lookup returns CDR1 SGHNT and CDR2 YYREEE (reference sequence). CDR3 bases: TGTGCCAGCAGCGCAACAGGGGTCGGGGAGCAGTTCTTC. Its protein product is CASSATGVGEQFF.

The V and J genes are TRBV7-9 and TRBJ2-6, with TRBD2 as a possible D gene (5 bases). The CDR3 extends over 19 amino acids. The V end lost 1 base, the J end lost 0 bases, and 16 bases lay between the germline ends. Germline assignment: CDR1 SEHNR and CDR2 FQNEAQ (reference sequence). DNA of the CDR3: TGTGCCAGCAGCTTAGGGACTTACGACCCACTCTCTGGGGCCAACGTCCTGACTTTC. This sequence encodes CASSLGTYDPLSGANVLTF.

V and J are TRBV18 and TRBJ2-7; D is tentatively TRBD1 or TRBD2 (7 bases each). Germline loops: CDR1 KGHSH, CDR2 LQKENI. Trimming removed 6 bases at V and 4 bases at J, with 16 bases between. The CDR3 length is 14 residues. CDR3 bases: TGTGCCAGCTCCCCTCAGGGGGGGATATACGAGCAGTACGTC. Translated: CASSPQGGIYEQYV.

The rearrangement joins TRBV7-2 to TRBJ1-4; the match to TRBD1 covers 9 bases. Germline CDR1 and CDR2: SGHTA and FQGNSA. The CDR3 extends over 15 amino acids. With V trimmed by 6 bases and J by 4 bases, 6 bases remained unmatched. Here the CDR3 reads CASREPGQGNEKLFF. The DNA for the CDR3 is TGTGCCAGCAGAGAACCGGGACAGGGTAATGAAAAACTGTTTTTT.

The chain recombines TRBV30 with TRBJ2-1, with 10 bases identical to TRBD1. This CDR3 region has 13 residues. V shed 7 bases and J 9 bases; nucleotides not matched to a gene: 9. The germline V gene has CDR1 GTSNPN and CDR2 SVGIG (reference sequence). The CDR3 here is CASPGQGRFEQFF. CDR3 nucleotides: TGTGCCTCTCCGGGACAGGGGAGGTTTGAGCAGTTCTTC. The complete variable domain, with remaining parts taken from reference TRBV30 and TRBJ2-1, reads SQTIHQWPATLVQPVGSPLSLECTVEGTSNPNLYWYRQAAGRGLQLLFYSVGIGQISSEVPQNLSASRPQDRQFILSSKKLLLSDSGFYLCASPGQGRFEQFFGPGTRLTVL.

This sequence joins TRBV9 and TRBJ2-1; D may match TRBD1 or TRBD2 (5 bases each). Trimming took 2 bases from V and 12 from J, leaving 18 bases between them. The CDR3 is made up of 14 amino acids. CDR1 and CDR2 from the germline V gene are SGDLS and YYNGEE. CDR3 sequence (DNA): TGTGCCAGCAGCGTTTCTTTTCGGGGCCTCACGCAGTTCTTC. It yields the protein CASSVSFRGLTQFF.

The chain employs TRBV5-5 and TRBJ2-1, with D perhaps matching TRBD1 or TRBD2 (6 bases each). In germline, CDR1 is SGHKS, CDR2 YYEKEE (reference sequence). This CDR3 is built from 15 residues. The V end was cut by 6 bases, the J end by 2 bases, with 15 bases between. The CDR3 region is CASILRGAAYNEQFF. The CDR3 coding sequence is TGTGCCAGCATACTTAGGGGGGCCGCCTACAATGAGCAGTTCTTC.